This entry features one TCR beta chain sequence. The data originate from a study of blood T cell repertoires in COVID-19. The CDR3 has 15 amino acids. CDR1 and CDR2 (germline): ENHRY, SYGVKD. Trimming took 4 bases from V and 5 from J; bases not matched to a gene: 6. Data came from immunoSEQ multiplex PCR; TCRdb stores just in-frame clones and leaves some out. Among more than 200,000 clones, about 83% were seen once, and the ten largest hold about 2.5%. This chain connects TRBV10-3 to TRBJ2-1, with TRBD2 matching 9 bases. This receptor was identified in a woman between 35 and 50 years old with active or convalescent COVID-19. The source material was peripheral blood. In DNA, the CDR3 is TGTGCCATCAGTGGATTAGCGGGAGCAGACAATGAGCAGTTCTTC. It codes for CAISGLAGADNEQFF.